One and the same sample provided the 30 T cell receptor beta chains below, sequenced in a study of shared clonotypes between healthy human individuals. The repertoire was sequenced with immunoSEQ multiplex PCR; TCRdb's copy has only in-frame clones and lacks some. The repertoire includes roughly 2.2 million clones, more than 85% of them detected once, and 0.39% sits in the top ten. The sequenced material came from naive CD4+ T cells from PBMCs. Subset here: CD45RA+ positively selected. These receptors came from a man between 18 and 35 years old in good health. Some clones in this sample may be carry-over from other donors' samples.

This chain links TRBV28 with TRBJ2-3; TRBD2 aligns across 9 bases. Germline V gives CDR1 MDHEN, CDR2 SYDVKM. The CDR3 consists of 16 residues. The trim removed 4 bases at V and 4 bases at J, leaving 9 bases unmatched. The CDR3 DNA reads as TGTGCCAGCAGTTCTGGTAGCGGGAGAGGCCCAGATACGCAGTATTTT. It is translated as CASSSGSGRGPDTQYF.

The chain uses TRBV18 and TRBJ2-7; no definite D call. Germline lookup yields CDR1 KGHSH and CDR2 LQKENI. Trimming took 6 bases from V and 0 from J, leaving 9 bases between them. The CDR3 runs 13 residues. CDR3: CASSGFVSYEQYF. In nucleotides, the CDR3 is TGTGCCAGCTCGGGTTTTGTCTCCTACGAGCAGTACTTC.

On this clone itself: This CDR3 is also generated by other DNA sequences in the sample. V usage is TRBV5-1 and J usage is TRBJ2-3; D remains unclear. With 0 bases removed from V and 2 bases from J, the gap between germline ends came to 7 bases. This CDR3 region has 14 residues. Germline V gives CDR1 SGHRS, CDR2 YFSETQ. The CDR3 loop reads CASSLDGYTDTQYF. In DNA form, the CDR3 reads TGCGCCAGCAGCTTGGACGGATACACAGATACGCAGTATTTT.

This clone turned up a few times. The CDR3 sequence is CASSQRTGEDTEAFF. CDR3 sequence (DNA): TGTGCCAGCAGCCAAAGGACAGGGGAGGACACTGAAGCTTTCTTT. The chain recombines TRBV7-9 with TRBJ1-1, with 9 bases identical to TRBD1. The CDR3 covers 15 residues. With 5 bases clipped from V and 3 bases from J, the junction kept 7 bases outside the gene matches. Germline CDR1 reads SEHNR; CDR2 reads FQNEAQ (reference sequence).

The rearrangement uses TRBV2 and TRBJ2-2; 8 nucleotides agree with TRBD1. Germline trimming cut 7 bases from V and 5 bases from J; bases unmatched to any gene: 9. The CDR3 sequence is 15 residues long. In germline, CDR1 is SNHLY, CDR2 FYNNEI. The CDR3 region is CASMPQGARTGELFF. CDR3 nucleotide sequence: TGTGCCAGCATGCCCCAGGGGGCGCGGACCGGGGAGCTGTTTTTT.

The rearrangement uses TRBV6-5 and TRBJ1-1; D call uncertain. This CDR3 has 15 amino acids. V was cut by 0 bases and J by 0 bases, with 8 bases left in between. In germline, CDR1 is MNHEY, CDR2 SVGAGI. The CDR3 is CASSYSFFVNTEAFF. For the CDR3, the DNA is TGTGCCAGCAGTTACTCGTTTTTCGTGAACACTGAAGCTTTCTTT.

The genes are TRBV6-5 and TRBJ2-7, with D perhaps given as TRBD1 or TRBD2 (5 bases each). Germline V gives CDR1 MNHEY, CDR2 SVGAGI. CDR3 length equals 13 residues. Trimming cost V 7 bases and J 0 bases, with 10 bases left between them. For the CDR3, the DNA is TGTGCCAGCAAACGGGGCATCTCCTACGAGCAGTACTTC. Residues: CASKRGISYEQYF.

This rearrangement joins TRBV11-2 to TRBJ2-5; D possibly corresponds to TRBD1 (5 bases). V shed 2 bases and J shed 7 bases, with 11 bases lying between them. The germline CDR1 and CDR2 sequences are SGHAT and FQNNGV. CDR3 length: 13 residues. The DNA of the CDR3 is TGTGCCAGCAGCTTAAGGACCACAGGGACCCAGTACTTC. This codes for CASSLRTTGTQYF.

The chain carries TRBV10-2 and TRBJ2-7; D might be TRBD2 (5 bases). V gave up 2 bases and J gave up 6 bases, with 14 bases separating them. There are 14 residues in the CDR3. Germline V gene data show CDR1 as WSHSY and CDR2 as SAAADI. The CDR3 DNA is TGCGCCAGCAGTGAGGGCTACCGACGGGGCGAGCAGTACTTC. Protein: CASSEGYRRGEQYF.

V gene TRBV28 combines with J gene TRBJ2-4; a possible D gene is TRBD1 (7 bases). V lost 5 bases and J 1 base, leaving 18 bases between the germline ends. The germline V gene has CDR1 MDHEN and CDR2 SYDVKM. The length of the CDR3 is 17 residues. As DNA, the CDR3 is TGTGCCAGCAGTGTCGATCCGCCAGGGGGGGCCAAAAACATTCAGTACTTC. This gives the protein CASSVDPPGGAKNIQYF.

The chain couples TRBV28 to TRBJ1-5; D ambiguous. The CDR3 consists of 18 residues. Germline V gene data show CDR1 as MDHEN and CDR2 as SYDVKM. The V gene lost 4 bases and the J gene lost 5 bases, with 24 bases spanning the gap. This chain's CDR3 is CASSSPLDPQPSDQPQHF. CDR3 sequence (DNA): TGTGCCAGCAGTTCCCCTCTGGACCCACAGCCATCCGATCAGCCCCAGCATTTT.

This clone was seen just once. This chain uses TRBV28 with TRBJ1-2; 7 bases are shared with TRBD1. Germline V lookup: CDR1 MDHEN, CDR2 SYDVKM. The CDR3 runs to 15 residues. Trimming removed 7 bases from V and 4 bases from J; junction bases left unmatched: 12. In DNA form, the CDR3 reads TGTGCCAGCACCTCCGGGGGGCAGGGGGGCTATGGCTACACCTTC. Translation: CASTSGGQGGYGYTF.

The chain's CDR3 is CASSPRRGNTLYNEQFF. Written as DNA, the CDR3 is TGTGCCAGCAGCCCCCGCCGGGGGAACACTTTATACAATGAGCAGTTCTTC. The chain links TRBV5-6 to TRBJ2-1; tentative D call: TRBD2 (6 bases). Per the germline V gene, CDR1 is SGHDT and CDR2 is YYEEEE. The CDR3 contains 17 residues. V was shortened by 4 bases and J by 4 bases, with 21 bases between the two germline ends.

The chain joins TRBV19 to TRBJ2-2; a possible D gene is TRBD2 (7 bases). CDR1 and CDR2 from the germline V gene are LNHDA and SQIVND (reference sequence). The CDR3 covers 13 residues. Between the trimmed V and J ends, which lost 3 bases and 7 bases, there was a span of 9 bases. CDR3 sequence reads: CASSIGGHGELFF. CDR3 sequence (DNA): TGTGCCAGTAGTATCGGGGGGCACGGGGAGCTGTTTTTT.

This rearrangement joins TRBV11-3 to TRBJ2-1, with D possibly being TRBD2 (6 bases). The CDR3 spans 14 residues. Germline V gives CDR1 SGHNT, CDR2 YENEEA. V lost 2 bases and J lost 3, with 8 bases in between. In DNA form, the CDR3 reads TGTGCCAGCAGCTTACAAGCGGGCTACAATGAGCAGTTCTTC. Translation gives CASSLQAGYNEQFF. Drawing the rest from reference TRBV11-3 and TRBJ2-1, the complete variable domain is EAGVVQSPRYKIIEKKQPVAFWCNPISGHNTLYWYLQNLGQGPELLIRYENEEAVDDSQLPKDRFSAERLKGVDSTLKIQPAELGDSAVYLCASSLQAGYNEQFFGPGTRLTVL.

The CDR3 spells CASRTGQGLNEQFF. The CDR3 DNA follows: TGTGCCAGCAGGACGGGACAGGGACTCAATGAGCAGTTCTTC. V is TRBV28 and J is TRBJ2-1, with TRBD1 matching 9 bases. Germline V lookup: CDR1 MDHEN, CDR2 SYDVKM. The CDR3 runs 14 residues. V shed 6 bases and J 6 bases; nucleotides not matched to a gene: 6.

In its sample, this clone was seen once. V and J are TRBV10-3 and TRBJ2-7; TRBD2 matches 9 bases. This CDR3 contains 14 residues. Germline V gives CDR1 ENHRY, CDR2 SYGVKD. J gave up 0 bases and V 6 bases, and 3 bases lay outside the gene matches. The DNA for the CDR3 is TGTGCCATCAGAGGGACTAGCCACTCCTACGAGCAGTACTTC. This translates into CAIRGTSHSYEQYF.

The V call is TRBV5-1, the J call TRBJ2-1; 14 bases align to TRBD2. The CDR3 has 17 residues. Germline values: CDR1 SGHRS, CDR2 YFSETQ. Losses at the gene ends were 1 base for V and 7 bases for J; bases not matched to a gene: 7. The CDR3 DNA reads TGCGCCAGCAGCTTGAGCTCCGGGACTAGCGGGAGAAATGAGCAGTTCTTC. Translation gives CASSLSSGTSGRNEQFF.

The chain links TRBV18 to TRBJ2-7; 9 positions match TRBD2. CDR1 KGHSH and CDR2 LQKENI come from the germline V gene. With 6 bases clipped from V and 4 bases from J, the junction kept 7 bases outside the gene matches. CDR3 length equals 14 residues. The CDR3 DNA follows: TGTGCCAGCTCCCCGTTGACTAGCGGATACGAGCAGTACTTC. This encodes CASSPLTSGYEQYF. The full variable domain, rest sourced from reference TRBV18 and TRBJ2-7, is NAGVMQNPRHLVRRRGQEARLRCSPMKGHSHVYWYRQLPEEGLKFMVYLQKENIIDESGMPKERFSAEFPKEGPSILRIQQVVRGDSAAYFCASSPLTSGYEQYFGPGTRLTVT.

The rearrangement joins TRBV14 to TRBJ2-5; D is tentatively TRBD1 or TRBD2 (5 bases each). The CDR3 is 13 residues long. V lost 4 bases and J 4 bases, leaving 10 bases between the germline ends. The germline V gene has CDR1 SGHDN and CDR2 FVKESK. The CDR3: CASSRARGETQYF. The CDR3 DNA is TGTGCCAGCAGCCGCGCGAGGGGAGAGACCCAGTACTTC.

The CDR3 spells CAYWWGTRETQYF. The CDR3 nucleotides are TGTGCCTACTGGTGGGGCACTCGGGAGACCCAGTACTTC. The rearrangement links TRBV30 to TRBJ2-5, with D possibly being TRBD1 (5 bases). From germline, CDR1 is GTSNPN and CDR2 SVGIG (reference sequence). The CDR3 spans 13 residues. The ends were cut back, 7 bases at V and 5 bases at J, with 17 bases in the middle.

For this clone: The same CDR3 is also encoded by other DNA sequences in this sample. The V call is TRBV10-3, the J call TRBJ2-7; D uncertain. CDR1 and CDR2 from the germline V gene are ENHRY and SYGVKD. The CDR3 length is 12 residues. Trimming removed 0 bases from V and 4 bases from J, with 4 bases in between. For the CDR3, the DNA is TGTGCCATCAGTGAGTCGGGATACGAGCAGTACTTC. The encoded protein is CAISESGYEQYF.

The chain is built from TRBV28 and TRBJ2-7; TRBD1 is a possible D gene (6 bases). Trimming removed 2 bases at V and 5 bases at J, with 10 bases between. The CDR3 covers 13 residues. The germline CDR1 and CDR2 sequences are MDHEN and SYDVKM. For the CDR3, the DNA is TGTGCCAGCAGTTTAACAGGGCCCAACGAGCAGTACTTC. This codes for CASSLTGPNEQYF.

The V gene is TRBV4-2, the J gene TRBJ2-5; D may match TRBD1 or TRBD2 (6 bases each). Germline V CDR1 and CDR2: LGHNA, YNFKEQ. This CDR3 has 16 amino acids. V was trimmed by 4 bases and J by 3 bases, leaving 18 bases between them. The CDR3 here is CASSRFLGAGKETQYF. The CDR3 DNA sequence: TGTGCCAGCAGCCGATTTTTGGGGGCGGGGAAAGAGACCCAGTACTTC.

The chain links TRBV4-2 to TRBJ2-7, with TRBD2 matching 9 bases. V shed 0 bases and J 3 bases; nucleotides not matched to a gene: 6. The length of the CDR3 is 16 residues. Germline V gene lookup returns CDR1 LGHNA and CDR2 YNFKEQ. Here the CDR3 DNA reads TGTGCCAGCAGCCAAGAGTCGGGCGGGAGGGTCTACGAGCAGTACTTC. Translating it yields CASSQESGGRVYEQYF.

The rearrangement links TRBV6-1 to TRBJ2-7, with a possible D match to TRBD1 (5 bases). The CDR3 is 12 residues long. Trimming took 5 bases from V and 7 from J, leaving 12 bases between them. The germline gives CDR1 MNHNS, CDR2 SASEGT. CDR3 nucleotides: TGTGCCAGCAGTTGGACACTTCTAGAGCAGTACTTC. It specifies CASSWTLLEQYF.

V gene TRBV7-2 combines with J gene TRBJ2-7, with unresolved D. The ends were cut back, 1 base at V and 3 bases at J, with 16 bases in the middle. Germline assignment: CDR1 SGHTA and CDR2 FQGNSA. The CDR3 sequence is 16 residues long. CDR3 amino acids: CASSLVSDGRFYEQYF. DNA for the CDR3: TGTGCCAGCAGCTTAGTTTCGGACGGACGGTTCTACGAGCAGTACTTC. Drawing the rest from reference TRBV7-2 and TRBJ2-7, the complete variable domain is GAGVSQSPSNKVTEKGKDVELRCDPISGHTALYWYRQSLGQGLEFLIYFQGNSAPDKSGLPSDRFSAERTGGSVSTLTIQRTQQEDSAVYLCASSLVSDGRFYEQYFGPGTRLTVT.

This chain uses TRBV7-6 with TRBJ2-5; 10 positions match TRBD1. The J call may be mistaken, given a closer DNA end match to TRBJ2-7. The germline gives CDR1 SGHVS, CDR2 FNYEAQ. The CDR3 loop spans 14 amino acids. CDR3 sequence (DNA): TGTGCCAGCTCGCGGGACAGGGGCACCTACGAGCAGTACTTC. Translation gives CASSRDRGTYEQYF.

This sequence joins TRBV30 and TRBJ1-2; weak D call: TRBD1 (6 bases). In germline, CDR1 is GTSNPN, CDR2 SVGIG (reference sequence). The CDR3 length is 15 residues. Trimming cost V 0 bases and J 8 bases, with 19 bases left between them. CDR3 in amino acids: CAWSVSPRRGGGYTF. In nucleotides, the CDR3 is TGTGCCTGGAGTGTTTCCCCAAGGCGGGGGGGCGGCTACACCTTC.

V gene TRBV5-6 combines with J gene TRBJ2-7, with a tentative D call TRBD1 (5 bases). The CDR3 has 13 residues. Trimming took off 4 bases at V and 2 bases at J, with 10 bases between the two ends. Germline CDR1 SGHDT, CDR2 YYEEEE. In DNA form, the CDR3 reads TGTGCCAGCAGCCTACGACAGCCCTACGAGCAGTACTTC. The encoded protein is CASSLRQPYEQYF.